This entry features one T cell receptor beta chain sequence. The record originates from a study of CD8+ T cells in alopecia areata. Study-wide background: Treatment of the treated patients consisted of oral tofacitinib, 5 to 10 mg twice daily.

J lost 8 bases, V lost 0 bases, and 7 bases had no gene match. Looked up from germline, CDR1 is KGHSH and CDR2 is LQKENI. The CDR3 contains 17 residues. Peripheral blood and lesional scalp punch biopsies were taken from alopecia areata patients. Once RNA had been extracted, it was reverse transcribed into cDNA to act as the sequencing template. Libraries were prepared by immunoSEQ multiplex PCR; TCRdb keeps only in-frame clonotypes and omits some of them. The profile shows some 210,000 clones, 50% to 70% of them singletons. The chain links TRBV18 to TRBJ2-1, with 13 bases matching TRBD2. The source of this sequence is a human donor with alopecia areata. The sequencing used CD4+ T cells sorted from blood, collected at week 0. As DNA, the CDR3 is TGTGCCAGCTCACCACCAAGCACTAGCGGGGGGGCCTATGAGCAGTTCTTC. It yields the protein CASSPPSTSGGAYEQFF. Using reference TRBV18 and TRBJ2-1 for the parts outside the CDR3, the full variable domain is NAGVMQNPRHLVRRRGQEARLRCSPMKGHSHVYWYRQLPEEGLKFMVYLQKENIIDESGMPKERFSAEFPKEGPSILRIQQVVRGDSAAYFCASSPPSTSGGAYEQFFGPGTRLTVL.